The sample holds many counts of the clone carrying this T cell receptor (beta chain). Its specificity is not known. Losses at the gene ends were 5 bases for V and 7 bases for J; bases not matched to a gene: 11. This CDR3 has 15 residues. The V gene's germline CDR1 is DFQATT and CDR2 SNEGSKA (reference sequence). Synthesis of cDNA was carried out by template-switch 5'RACE. The reaction used 10-nucleotide random UMIs. One entry per CDR3 protein results from TCRdb running MiXCR on the 5' RACE reads. The sample shows more than 40,000 distinct CDR3 sequences, about 12% of them seen only once. This sample's time point: longitudinal time-point 3. This entry belongs to a study of neurological immune-mediated disorders. Study-wide points: Among expanded clones, no CDR3 amino acid sequences were shared across subjects, a pattern suggesting private repertoires in all groups.

The sequence was obtained from a male donor with HTLV-1-associated myelopathy (HAM/TSP). The chain joins TRBV20-1 to TRBJ2-1; the match to TRBD2 covers 10 bases. Sequenced input: PBMCs. CDR3 DNA sequence: TGCAGTGCTTACCAACTAGCGGGGCCCCCTAATGAGCAGTTCTTC. It encodes CSAYQLAGPPNEQFF.